The entry below describes one T cell receptor (beta chain). The CDR3 extends over 16 amino acids. Germline values: CDR1 SNHLY, CDR2 FYNNEI. V lost 1 base to trimming and J lost 0 bases; unmatched junction nucleotides: 6. This sample is drawn from a study of shared T cell receptors in the human thymus. Repertoires were generated with immunoSEQ multiplex PCR, while TCRdb's copy carries only in-frame clones and drops some. The data contain just under 550,000 clones, about four fifths of them singletons. This same sample was also part of a study on human thymus T cells. That source reports: The donors were infants in Finland with congenital heart defects, otherwise immunologically healthy. Thymus specimens were resections from corrective heart surgery. Apparent bias marked the V and J gene usage of thymic and blood repertoires. Related research described thymic repertoires that were highly overlapping among unrelated individuals.

The rearrangement uses TRBV2 and TRBJ2-7; 7 bases are a match to TRBD2. Sequencing used thymocytes. This clonotype was obtained from a boy younger than two with a congenital heart defect. The chain's CDR3 is CASSEGGGGSSYEQYF. CDR3 DNA sequence: TGTGCCAGCAGTGAAGGAGGCGGCGGGAGCTCCTACGAGCAGTACTTC.